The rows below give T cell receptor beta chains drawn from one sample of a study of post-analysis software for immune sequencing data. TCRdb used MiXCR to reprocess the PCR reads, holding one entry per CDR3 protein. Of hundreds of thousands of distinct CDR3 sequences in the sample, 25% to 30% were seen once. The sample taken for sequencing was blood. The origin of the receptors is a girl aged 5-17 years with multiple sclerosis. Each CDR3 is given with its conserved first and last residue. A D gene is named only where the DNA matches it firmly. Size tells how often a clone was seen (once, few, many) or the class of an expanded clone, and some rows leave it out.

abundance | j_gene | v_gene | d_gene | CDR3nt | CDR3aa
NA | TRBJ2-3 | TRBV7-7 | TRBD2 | TGTGCCAGCAGCCCCCGGGTAGCGGGAGGCCGGGGAGATACGCAGTATTTT | CASSPRVAGGRGDTQYF
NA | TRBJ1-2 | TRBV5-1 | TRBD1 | TGCGCCAGCAGCACGGCGACAGGGCAGGCCTATGGCTACACCTTC | CASSTATGQAYGYTF
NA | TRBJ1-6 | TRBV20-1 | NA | TGCAGTGCTAGAGATTTGGGACCCCTCCACTTT | CSARDLGPLHF
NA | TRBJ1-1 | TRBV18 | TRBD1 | TGTGCCAGCTCACAGAGGACAGGGGACACTGAAGCTTTCTTT | CASSQRTGDTEAFF
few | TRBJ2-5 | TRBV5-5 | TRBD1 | TGTGCCAGCAGACAACAAGGGGGCAGGGAGACCCAGTACTTC | CASRQQGGRETQYF
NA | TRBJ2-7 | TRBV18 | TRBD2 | TGTGCCAGCTCACCAGCTAGCGGCTATTCCTACGAGCAGTACTTC | CASSPASGYSYEQYF
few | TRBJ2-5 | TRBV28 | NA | TGTGCCAGCAGTTTTGGGGGCGGGTGGGAGACCCAGTACTTC | CASSFGGGWETQYF
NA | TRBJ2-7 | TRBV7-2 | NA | TGTGCCAGCAGCTCCAGGGCATGGAACGAGCAGTACTTC | CASSSRAWNEQYF
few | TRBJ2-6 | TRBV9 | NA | TGTGCCAGCAGCGTAGGAGAGGCCTCTGGGGCCAACGTCCTGACTTTC | CASSVGEASGANVLTF
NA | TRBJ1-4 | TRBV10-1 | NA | TGCGCCACGGCTAAGGGACCACCGGATGAAAAACTGTTTTTT | CATAKGPPDEKLFF
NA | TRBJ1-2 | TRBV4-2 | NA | TGTGCCAGCAGCCAAGATCAACAGGGCGGGAATGGCTACACCTTC | CASSQDQQGGNGYTF
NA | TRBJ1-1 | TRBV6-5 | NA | TGTGCCAGCAGTTACTCAAGAAGTTTGGGTGAAGCTTTCTTT | CASSYSRSLGEAFF
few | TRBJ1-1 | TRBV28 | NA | TGTGCCAGTTTTGGGGACGACACTGAAGCTTTCTTT | CASFGDDTEAFF
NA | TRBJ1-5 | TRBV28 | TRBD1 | TGTGCCAGCAGTACGGGACAGGGAAGCAATCAGCCCCAGCATTTT | CASSTGQGSNQPQHF
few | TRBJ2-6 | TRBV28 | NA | TGTGCCAGCACCCCCTTGCTGGGGGTTGTGGCTGGGGCCAACGTCCTGACTTTC | CASTPLLGVVAGANVLTF
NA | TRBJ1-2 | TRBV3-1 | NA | TGTGCCAGCAGCCAAGAATGGTTTAGTGGCTACACCTTC | CASSQEWFSGYTF